This TCR beta chain was found in a study of stem cell transplantation in POMP-related autoinflammatory disease. Overall study context: Impaired MHC class I-dependent CD8+ differentiation was hypothesized from defective thymoproteasomes.

Whole-study results and caveats: A trend toward lower repertoire diversity and greater clonality appeared in every analyzed T-cell subset of PRAID patients.

The CDR3 covers 14 residues. V was clipped by 2 bases and J by 3 bases; unmatched bases: 2. In germline, CDR1 is KGHSH, CDR2 LQKENI. In regard to this clone: The antigen is unknown.

This table comes from immunoSEQ multiplex PCR, and its TCRdb copy is limited to in-frame clones, with some not included. The sample contains tens of thousands of clones, about nine tenths of which appear only once. This TCR came from a human patient with POMP-related autoinflammation and immune dysregulation (PRAID). The T cells may come from the graft donor. The specimen comprised CD4+ T cells from PBMCs, sampled after stem cell transplantation. V gene TRBV18 combines with J gene TRBJ2-5, with 8 bases fitting TRBD2. CDR3 amino acids: CASSPTSGEETQYF. The CDR3 coding sequence is TGTGCCAGCTCACCAACTAGCGGAGAAGAGACCCAGTACTTC.